The 19 T cell receptor beta chains in this list originate from one sample, sequenced in a study of blood T cell repertoires in COVID-19. Profiled with immunoSEQ multiplex PCR; TCRdb holds only in-frame clones, not every one. The sample carries about 200,000 clones, 84% recorded once. Sample: peripheral blood. These TCRs come from a middle-aged man with active or convalescent COVID-19.

The rearrangement uses TRBV7-9 and TRBJ2-7, with a tentative D call TRBD2 (7 bases). The CDR3 runs to 14 residues. Germline CDR1 SEHNR, CDR2 FQNEAQ (reference sequence). The V gene lost 4 bases and the J gene lost 8 bases, with 18 bases spanning the gap. The CDR3 DNA sequence: TGTGCCAGCAGCTCCTGGGGGGGCGGAAAAAAGCAGTACGTC. Translated: CASSSWGGGKKQYV.

This rearrangement joins TRBV5-1 to TRBJ2-1; 8 bases match TRBD1. This CDR3 spans 14 amino acids. J lost 7 bases, V lost 4 bases, and 7 bases had no gene match. Germline CDR1 is SGHRS and CDR2 is YFSETQ. This CDR3 reads CASSGGTGQNEQFF. The CDR3, as DNA: TGCGCCAGCAGCGGGGGGACAGGTCAAAATGAGCAGTTCTTC.

The rearrangement links TRBV11-3 to TRBJ1-2; no definite D call. Between the trimmed V and J ends, which lost 5 bases and 2 bases, there was a span of 6 bases. The CDR3 sequence is 12 residues long. Germline V gene lookup returns CDR1 SGHNT and CDR2 YENEEA. CDR3 amino acids: CASSPRNYGYTF. DNA of the CDR3: TGTGCCAGCAGCCCTAGGAACTATGGCTACACCTTC. The variable domain in full, completed from reference TRBV11-3 and TRBJ1-2, reads EAGVVQSPRYKIIEKKQPVAFWCNPISGHNTLYWYLQNLGQGPELLIRYENEEAVDDSQLPKDRFSAERLKGVDSTLKIQPAELGDSAVYLCASSPRNYGYTFGSGTRLTVV.

This clone was recorded only once. This chain connects TRBV7-9 to TRBJ2-3; D unresolved. The V gene lost 5 bases and the J gene lost 0 bases, with 12 bases spanning the gap. CDR3 length: 15 amino acids. CDR1 SEHNR and CDR2 FQNEAQ come from the germline V gene (reference sequence). The CDR3 nucleotides are TGTGCCAGCAGCCCCTCTGGCCGTAGCACAGATACGCAGTATTTT. It codes for CASSPSGRSTDTQYF. Full variable domain (rest looked up from reference TRBV7-9 and TRBJ2-3): DTGVSQNPRHKITKRGQNVTFRCDPISEHNRLYWYRQTLGQGPEFLTYFQNEAQLEKSRLLSDRFSAERPKGSFSTLEIQRTEQGDSAMYLCASSPSGRSTDTQYFGPGTRLTVL.

This clone has a handful of counts. The CDR3 coding sequence is TGCGCCAGCAGCCAAAACGCGAGGATCTCTGGAAACACCATATATTTT. Translated: CASSQNARISGNTIYF. The chain is built from TRBV4-1 and TRBJ1-3; the D is unclear. The length of the CDR3 is 16 residues. Trimming stripped 2 bases from V and 0 bases from J, with 11 bases between. From germline, CDR1 is MGHRA and CDR2 YSYEKL.

The V and J genes are TRBV5-1 and TRBJ2-7; perhaps TRBD2 as D (6 bases). Germline CDR1 SGHRS, CDR2 YFSETQ. The ends were cut back, 4 bases at V and 6 bases at J, with 14 bases in the middle. This CDR3 has 13 amino acids. CDR3 bases: TGCGCCAGCAGCCAAATCCTCGGGGGCGAGCAGTACTTC. Protein product: CASSQILGGEQYF.

This chain links TRBV5-1 with TRBJ2-3; 13 bases map to TRBD2. Germline loops: CDR1 SGHRS, CDR2 YFSETQ. Trimming removed 2 bases from V and 4 bases from J; junction bases left unmatched: 1. This CDR3 comprises 15 residues. In DNA, the CDR3 is TGCGCCAGCAGCTTTACTAGCGGGAGGGCAGATACGCAGTATTTT. This gives the protein CASSFTSGRADTQYF.

This rearrangement joins TRBV4-1 to TRBJ1-1; D remains unclear. Per germline, CDR1 MGHRA and CDR2 YSYEKL. V was cut by 4 bases and J by 1 base, with 10 bases left in between. The length of the CDR3 is 14 residues. In DNA, the CDR3 is TGCGCCAGCAGCCTGGGCCATGAGAACACTGAAGCTTTCTTT. Residues: CASSLGHENTEAFF.

This clone has just one count. The V gene is TRBV10-1, the J gene TRBJ1-4; the D gene is possibly TRBD1 (5 bases). Trimming shortened V by 4 bases and J by 0 bases, and 9 bases separated the two germline ends. In germline, CDR1 is WNHNN, CDR2 SYGVQD (reference sequence). The CDR3 runs to 15 residues. CDR3 protein: CASSGAGATNEKLFF. CDR3 in DNA: TGCGCCAGCAGTGGGGCGGGGGCAACTAATGAAAAACTGTTTTTT.

V and J are TRBV11-2 and TRBJ1-5; TRBD1 agrees at 7 bases. This CDR3 is 13 amino acids long. CDR1 SGHAT and CDR2 FQNNGV come from the germline V gene. The J segment lost 5 bases and the V segment lost 5 bases, leaving 3 bases of the junction unmatched. The CDR3: CASSLTGDQPQHF. The DNA of the CDR3 is TGTGCCAGCAGCCTAACAGGGGATCAGCCCCAGCATTTT.

The V gene is TRBV2, the J gene TRBJ2-3, with 9 positions matching TRBD1. Per the germline V gene, CDR1 is SNHLY and CDR2 is FYNNEI. This CDR3 is built from 14 residues. V was pared by 6 bases and J by 3 bases, with 4 bases of the junction left unmatched. CDR3 amino acids: CASSRDRATDTQYF. CDR3 bases: TGTGCCAGCAGCCGGGACAGGGCTACAGATACGCAGTATTTT. Supplemented by reference TRBV2 and TRBJ2-3, the full variable domain reads EPEVTQTPSHQVTQMGQEVILRCVPISNHLYFYWYRQILGQKVEFLVSFYNNEISEKSEIFDDQFSVERPDGSNFTLKIRSTKLEDSAMYFCASSRDRATDTQYFGPGTRLTVL.

The V call is TRBV28, the J call TRBJ2-7; no clear D. CDR3 length: 14 residues. V was cut by 5 bases and J by 2 bases, with 13 bases left in between. Germline V gene data show CDR1 as MDHEN and CDR2 as SYDVKM. CDR3 protein: CASSLHNIPYEQYF. CDR3 nucleotide sequence: TGTGCCAGCAGTCTCCATAACATACCCTACGAGCAGTACTTC.

The rearrangement links TRBV19 to TRBJ2-1, with D perhaps matching TRBD1 (6 bases). This CDR3 has 18 residues. V shed 1 base and J shed 2 bases, with 18 bases lying between them. Germline-derived CDR1 and CDR2 are LNHDA and SQIVND (reference sequence). CDR3 residues: CASSIGDHAKGAYNEQFF. The DNA of the CDR3 is TGTGCCAGTAGTATAGGGGACCACGCTAAGGGGGCCTACAATGAGCAGTTCTTC. The full variable domain, rest sourced from reference TRBV19 and TRBJ2-1, is DGGITQSPKYLFRKEGQNVTLSCEQNLNHDAMYWYRQDPGQGLRLIYYSQIVNDFQKGDIAEGYSVSREKKESFPLTVTSAQKNPTAFYLCASSIGDHAKGAYNEQFFGPGTRLTVL.

The J gene is TRBJ2-2, the V gene TRBV15; 9 bases fit TRBD1. This CDR3 is built from 16 residues. CDR1 is LNHNV and CDR2 is YYDKDF in the germline V gene (reference sequence). V lost 1 base and J lost 3; bases outside the gene matches: 3. CDR3 in amino acids: CATSRGGQGHTGELFF. The CDR3 coding sequence is TGTGCCACCAGCAGAGGGGGACAGGGCCACACCGGGGAGCTGTTTTTT.

V usage is TRBV28 and J usage is TRBJ1-1; 7 bases map to TRBD1. Unmatched junction bases numbered 25, after V lost 7 bases and J lost 5 bases. The CDR3 totals 19 residues. Germline values: CDR1 MDHEN, CDR2 SYDVKM. Here the CDR3 reads CASILLISRTGPGTTEAFF. CDR3 sequence (DNA): TGTGCCAGCATCCTATTGATATCCCGGACAGGACCGGGGACGACTGAAGCTTTCTTT.

Remarks on this clone: Other DNA sequences in this specimen translate into the identical CDR3. This rearrangement joins TRBV20-1 to TRBJ2-1, with a weak D call TRBD2 (5 bases). Trimming removed 3 bases from V and 4 bases from J, with 10 bases in between. The germline V gene has CDR1 DFQATT and CDR2 SNEGSKA (reference sequence). The length of the CDR3 is 13 residues. In DNA form, the CDR3 reads TGCAGTGCTAGTAGCGACCCTTACAATGAGCAGTTCTTC. Translating gives CSASSDPYNEQFF.

The chain recombines TRBV30 with TRBJ1-2, with 10 bases fitting TRBD1. The germline V gene encodes CDR1 GTSNPN and CDR2 SVGIG (reference sequence). V shed 2 bases, J shed 4 bases, and the junction held 7 bases outside the gene matches. The CDR3 covers 15 residues. The chain's CDR3 is CAWSPRGDRGYGYTF. CDR3 DNA: TGTGCCTGGAGTCCACGGGGGGACAGGGGCTATGGCTACACCTTC.

J is TRBJ2-6 and V is TRBV2; D is possibly TRBD1 (5 bases). The germline V and J ends were trimmed by 6 bases and 4 bases, with 19 bases remaining between them. This CDR3 contains 17 residues. Germline CDR1 SNHLY, CDR2 FYNNEI. The CDR3 protein is CASRVDNLLVGANVLTF. DNA for the CDR3: TGTGCCAGCAGAGTGGACAACCTGCTAGTGGGGGCCAACGTCCTGACTTTC.

This chain links TRBV12-3 or TRBV12-4 with TRBJ1-1; D call uncertain. The V gene lost 3 bases and the J gene lost 6 bases, with 8 bases spanning the gap. This CDR3 comprises 12 residues. The CDR3: CASSFFRAEAFF. CDR3 bases: TGTGCCAGCAGTTTTTTTCGGGCTGAAGCTTTCTTT.